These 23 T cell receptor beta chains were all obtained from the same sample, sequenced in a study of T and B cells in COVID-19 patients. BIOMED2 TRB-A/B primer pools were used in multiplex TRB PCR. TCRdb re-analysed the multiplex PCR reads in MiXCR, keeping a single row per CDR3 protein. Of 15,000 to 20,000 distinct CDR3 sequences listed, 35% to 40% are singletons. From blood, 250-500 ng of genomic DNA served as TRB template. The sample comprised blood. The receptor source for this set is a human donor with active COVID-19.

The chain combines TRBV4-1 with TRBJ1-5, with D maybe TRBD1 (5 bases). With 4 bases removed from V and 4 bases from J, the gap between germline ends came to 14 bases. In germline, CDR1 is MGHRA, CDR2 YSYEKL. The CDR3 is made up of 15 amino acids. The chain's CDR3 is CASSLQDRGNQPQHF. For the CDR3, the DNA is TGCGCCAGCAGCCTACAGGATCGCGGGAATCAGCCCCAGCATTTT.

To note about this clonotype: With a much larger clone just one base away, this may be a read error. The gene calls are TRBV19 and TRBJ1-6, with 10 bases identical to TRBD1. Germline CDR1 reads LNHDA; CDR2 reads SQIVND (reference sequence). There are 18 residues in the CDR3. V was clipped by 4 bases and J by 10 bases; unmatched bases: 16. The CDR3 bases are TGTGCCAGTAGTACCCACCGACAGGGGGCGAAGTTTCGATCACCCCTCCACTTT. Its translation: CASSTHRQGAKFRSPLHF.

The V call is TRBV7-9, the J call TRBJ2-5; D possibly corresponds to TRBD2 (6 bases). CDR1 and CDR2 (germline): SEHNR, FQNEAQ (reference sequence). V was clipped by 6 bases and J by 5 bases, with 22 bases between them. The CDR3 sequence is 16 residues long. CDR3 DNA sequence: TGTGCCAGCAGTGGTCCCCCACTAGCTGGGTGGGAGACCCAGTACTTC. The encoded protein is CASSGPPLAGWETQYF. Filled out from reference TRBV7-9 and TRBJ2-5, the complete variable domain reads DTGVSQNPRHKITKRGQNVTFRCDPISEHNRLYWYRQTLGQGPEFLTYFQNEAQLEKSRLLSDRFSAERPKGSFSTLEIQRTEQGDSAMYLCASSGPPLAGWETQYFGPGTRLLVL.

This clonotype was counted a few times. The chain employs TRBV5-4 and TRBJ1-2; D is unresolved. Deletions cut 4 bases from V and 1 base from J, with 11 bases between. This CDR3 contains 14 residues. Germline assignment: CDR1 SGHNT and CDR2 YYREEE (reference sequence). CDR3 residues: CASSPDLSNYGYTF. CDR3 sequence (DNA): TGTGCCAGCAGCCCGGACTTGAGTAACTATGGCTACACCTTC.

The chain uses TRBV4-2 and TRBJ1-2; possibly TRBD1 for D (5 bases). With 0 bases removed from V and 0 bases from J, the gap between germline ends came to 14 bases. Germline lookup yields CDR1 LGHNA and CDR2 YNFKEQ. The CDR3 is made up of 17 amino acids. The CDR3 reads CASSQDRGRNSNYGYTF. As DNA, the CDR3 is TGTGCCAGCAGCCAAGATAGGGGACGGAACTCTAACTATGGCTACACCTTC.

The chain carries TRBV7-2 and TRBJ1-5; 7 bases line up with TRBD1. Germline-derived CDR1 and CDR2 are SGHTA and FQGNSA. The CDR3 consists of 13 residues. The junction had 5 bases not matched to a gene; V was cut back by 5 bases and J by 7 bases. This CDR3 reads CASSLRGGQPQHF. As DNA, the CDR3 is TGTGCCAGCAGCCTCAGGGGGGGACAGCCCCAGCATTTT.

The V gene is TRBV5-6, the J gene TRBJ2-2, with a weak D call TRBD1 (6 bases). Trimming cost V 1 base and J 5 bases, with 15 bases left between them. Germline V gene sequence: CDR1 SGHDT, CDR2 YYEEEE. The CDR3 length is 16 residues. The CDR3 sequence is CASSLSWQGSTGELFF. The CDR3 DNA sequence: TGTGCCAGCAGCTTGTCCTGGCAGGGGAGTACCGGGGAGCTGTTTTTT.

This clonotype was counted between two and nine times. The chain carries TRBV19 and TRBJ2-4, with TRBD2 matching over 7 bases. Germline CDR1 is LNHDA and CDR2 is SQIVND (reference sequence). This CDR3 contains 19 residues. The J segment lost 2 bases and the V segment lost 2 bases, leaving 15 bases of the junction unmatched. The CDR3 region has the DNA TGTGCCAGTAGTATACCTCCCGGTGGTGGGGGGGTGTCCAAAAACATTCAGTACTTC. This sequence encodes CASSIPPGGGGVSKNIQYF.

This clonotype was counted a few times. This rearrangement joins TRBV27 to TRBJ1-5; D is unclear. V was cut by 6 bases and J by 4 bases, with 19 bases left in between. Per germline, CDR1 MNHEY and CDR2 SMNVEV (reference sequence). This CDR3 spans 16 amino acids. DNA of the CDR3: TGTGCCAGCAGCTCCCTCTTCCGAGGGTCTAATCAGCCCCAGCATTTT. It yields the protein CASSSLFRGSNQPQHF.

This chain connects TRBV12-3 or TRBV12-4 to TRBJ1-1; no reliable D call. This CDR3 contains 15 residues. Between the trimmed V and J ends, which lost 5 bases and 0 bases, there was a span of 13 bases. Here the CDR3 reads CASSHPETLNTEAFF. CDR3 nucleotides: TGTGCCAGCAGTCACCCGGAGACCCTGAACACTGAAGCTTTCTTT.

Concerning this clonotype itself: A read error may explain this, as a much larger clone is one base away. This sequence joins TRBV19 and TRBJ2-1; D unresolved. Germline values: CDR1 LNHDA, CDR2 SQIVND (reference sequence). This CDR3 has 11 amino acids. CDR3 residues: CVSTTWNEQFF. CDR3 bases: TGTGTCAGTACCACCTGGAATGAGCAGTTCTTC.

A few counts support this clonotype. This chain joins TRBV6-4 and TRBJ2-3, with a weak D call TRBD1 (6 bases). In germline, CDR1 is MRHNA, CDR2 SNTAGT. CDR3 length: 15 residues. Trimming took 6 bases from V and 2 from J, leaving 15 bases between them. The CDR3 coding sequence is TGTGCCAGCAGCCTCGGGACAACAGCCACAGATACGCAGTATTTT. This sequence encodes CASSLGTTATDTQYF.

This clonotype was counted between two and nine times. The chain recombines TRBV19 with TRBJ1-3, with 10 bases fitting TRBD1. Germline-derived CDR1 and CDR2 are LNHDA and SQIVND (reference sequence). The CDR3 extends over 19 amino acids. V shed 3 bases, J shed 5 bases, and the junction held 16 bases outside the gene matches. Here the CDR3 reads CASSIGDRGRDSWRNTIYF. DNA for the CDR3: TGTGCCAGTAGTATCGGCGACAGGGGGCGGGATTCCTGGAGAAACACCATATATTTT.

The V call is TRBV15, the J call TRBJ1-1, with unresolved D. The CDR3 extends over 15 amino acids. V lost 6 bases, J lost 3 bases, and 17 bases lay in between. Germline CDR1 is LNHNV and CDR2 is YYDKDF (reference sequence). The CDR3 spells CATRRPRAGDTEAFF. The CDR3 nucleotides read TGTGCCACCAGAAGGCCCCGGGCCGGGGACACTGAAGCTTTCTTT.

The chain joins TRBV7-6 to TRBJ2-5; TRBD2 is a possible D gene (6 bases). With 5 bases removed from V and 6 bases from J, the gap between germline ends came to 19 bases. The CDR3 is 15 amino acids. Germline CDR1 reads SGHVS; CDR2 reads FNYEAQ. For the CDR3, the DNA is TGTGCCAGCAGCCTTAGACTCGGGGGTGTGAAGACCCAGTACTTC. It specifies CASSLRLGGVKTQYF.

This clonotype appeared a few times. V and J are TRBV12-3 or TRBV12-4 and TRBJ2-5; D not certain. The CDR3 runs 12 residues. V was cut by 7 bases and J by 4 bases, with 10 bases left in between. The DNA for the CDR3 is TGTGCCAGCACCCACGAAGGAGAGACCCAGTACTTC. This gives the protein CASTHEGETQYF.

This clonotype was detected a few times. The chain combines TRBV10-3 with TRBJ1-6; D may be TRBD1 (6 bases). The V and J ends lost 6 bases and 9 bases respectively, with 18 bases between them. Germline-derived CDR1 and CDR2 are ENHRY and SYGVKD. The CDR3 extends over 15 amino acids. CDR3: CAIRSGTGNGSPLHF. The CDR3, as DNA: TGTGCCATCAGGAGCGGCACAGGGAATGGTTCACCCCTCCACTTT.

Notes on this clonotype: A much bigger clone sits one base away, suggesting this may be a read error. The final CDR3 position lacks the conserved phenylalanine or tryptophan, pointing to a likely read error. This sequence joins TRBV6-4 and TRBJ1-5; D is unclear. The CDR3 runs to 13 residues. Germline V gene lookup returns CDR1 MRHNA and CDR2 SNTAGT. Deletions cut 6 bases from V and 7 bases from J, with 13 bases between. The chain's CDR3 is CASSLGAWQPQHI. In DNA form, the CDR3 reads TGTGCCAGCAGCTTGGGAGCCTGGCAGCCCCAGCATATT.

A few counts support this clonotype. CDR3 residues: CASRIRDKIGRLGNQPQHF. Written as DNA, the CDR3 is TGTGCCAGCAGGATCCGGGACAAGATAGGAAGGCTTGGCAATCAGCCCCAGCATTTT. The chain carries TRBV6-2 or TRBV6-3 and TRBJ1-5; possible D gene TRBD1, 6 bases. Germline CDR1 is MNHEY and CDR2 is SVGEGT. V was clipped by 6 bases and J by 2 bases, with 26 bases between them. This CDR3 is 19 amino acids long.

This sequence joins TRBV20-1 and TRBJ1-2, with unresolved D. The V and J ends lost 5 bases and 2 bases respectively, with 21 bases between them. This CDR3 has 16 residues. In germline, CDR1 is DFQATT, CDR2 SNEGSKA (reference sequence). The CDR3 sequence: CSASAQIWAVNYGYTF. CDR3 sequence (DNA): TGCAGTGCTTCCGCCCAAATCTGGGCGGTAAACTATGGCTACACCTTC.

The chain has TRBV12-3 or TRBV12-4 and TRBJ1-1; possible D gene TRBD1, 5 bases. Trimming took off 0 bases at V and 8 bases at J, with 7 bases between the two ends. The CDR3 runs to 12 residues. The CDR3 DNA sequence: TGTGCCAGCAGTTTAGCAGGGGCCGAAGCTTTCTTT. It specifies CASSLAGAEAFF.

The CDR3 protein is CSAREGMGQFF. The CDR3 DNA follows: TGCAGTGCTAGAGAAGGCATGGGGCAGTTCTTC. The chain links TRBV20-1 to TRBJ2-1; D unclear. The CDR3 runs to 11 residues. CDR1 is DFQATT and CDR2 is SNEGSKA in the germline V gene (reference sequence). Trimming took 0 bases from V and 12 from J, leaving 9 bases between them.

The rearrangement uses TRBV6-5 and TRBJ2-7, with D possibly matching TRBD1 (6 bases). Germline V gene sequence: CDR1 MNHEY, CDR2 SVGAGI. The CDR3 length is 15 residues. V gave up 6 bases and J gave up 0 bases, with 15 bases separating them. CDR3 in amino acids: CASSRAGVSSYEQYF. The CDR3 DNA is TGTGCCAGCAGCCGAGCAGGGGTCAGCTCCTACGAGCAGTACTTC.